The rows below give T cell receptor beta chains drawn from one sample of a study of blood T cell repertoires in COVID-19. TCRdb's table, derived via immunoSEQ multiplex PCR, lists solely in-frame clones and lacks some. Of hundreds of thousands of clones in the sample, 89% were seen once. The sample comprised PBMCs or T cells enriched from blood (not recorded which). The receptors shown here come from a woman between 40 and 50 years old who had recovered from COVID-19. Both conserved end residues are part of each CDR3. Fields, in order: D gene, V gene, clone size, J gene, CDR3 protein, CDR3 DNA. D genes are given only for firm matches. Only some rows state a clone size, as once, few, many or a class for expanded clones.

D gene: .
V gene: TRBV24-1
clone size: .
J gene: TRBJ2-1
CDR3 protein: CATSDPAGLREQFF
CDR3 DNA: TGTGCCACCAGTGATCCAGCGGGCCTCCGGGAGCAGTTCTTC

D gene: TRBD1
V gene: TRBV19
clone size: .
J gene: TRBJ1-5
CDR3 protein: CASTAVGDSKNQPQHF
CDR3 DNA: TGTGCCAGTACCGCGGTGGGGGACAGTAAAAATCAGCCCCAGCATTTT

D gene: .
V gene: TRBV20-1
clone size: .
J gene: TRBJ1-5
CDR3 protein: CSASQSPVRYSNQPQHF
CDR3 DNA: TGCAGTGCTAGTCAATCTCCAGTCAGATATAGCAATCAGCCCCAGCATTTT

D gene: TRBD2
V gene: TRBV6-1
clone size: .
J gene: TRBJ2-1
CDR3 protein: CASSARGVGSQSKEQFF
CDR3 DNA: TGTGCCAGCAGTGCCCGGGGGGTGGGCTCCCAATCTAAGGAGCAGTTCTTC

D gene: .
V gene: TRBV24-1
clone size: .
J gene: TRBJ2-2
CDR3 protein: CATSDQDRFANTGELFF
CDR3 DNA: TGTGCCACCAGTGACCAAGACAGGTTTGCGAACACCGGGGAGCTGTTTTTT

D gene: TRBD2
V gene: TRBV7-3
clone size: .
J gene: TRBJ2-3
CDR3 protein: CASSPPAGGSYTQYF
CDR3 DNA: TGTGCCAGCAGCCCTCCTGCGGGGGGGTCTTATACGCAGTATTTT

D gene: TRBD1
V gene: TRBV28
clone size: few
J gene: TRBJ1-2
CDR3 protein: CAIDRGRVYGYTF
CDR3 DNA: TGTGCCATCGACAGGGGGCGGGTCTATGGCTACACCTTC

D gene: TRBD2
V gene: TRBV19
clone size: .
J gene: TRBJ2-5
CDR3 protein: CASSVLAGGPGETQYF
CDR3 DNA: TGTGCCAGTAGTGTACTAGCGGGGGGGCCGGGGGAGACCCAGTACTTC

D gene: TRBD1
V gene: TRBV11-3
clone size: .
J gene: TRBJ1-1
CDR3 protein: CASSPRQGMNTEAFF
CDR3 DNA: TGTGCCAGCAGCCCTCGACAGGGGATGAACACTGAAGCTTTCTTT

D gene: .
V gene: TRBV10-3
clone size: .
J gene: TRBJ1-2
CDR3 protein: CAISGRGSQDGYTF
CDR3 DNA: TGTGCCATCAGTGGCCGTGGATCGCAGGATGGCTACACCTTC

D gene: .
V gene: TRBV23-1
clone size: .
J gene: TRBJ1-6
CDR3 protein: CASSQSESNSPLHF
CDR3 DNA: TGCGCCAGCAGTCAATCCGAGAGCAATTCACCCCTCCACTTT

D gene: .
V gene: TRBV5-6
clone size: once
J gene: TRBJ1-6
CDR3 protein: CASSLGGRGPYNSPLHF
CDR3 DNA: TGTGCCAGCAGCTTGGGAGGCAGGGGTCCTTATAATTCACCCCTCCACTTT

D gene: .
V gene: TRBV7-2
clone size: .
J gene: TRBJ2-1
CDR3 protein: CASNLGAVNEQFF
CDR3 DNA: TGTGCCAGCAACTTGGGGGCCGTCAATGAGCAGTTCTTC

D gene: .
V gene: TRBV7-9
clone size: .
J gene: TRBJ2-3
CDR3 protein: CATGAPGLSTDTQYF
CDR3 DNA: TGTGCCACCGGGGCGCCGGGACTCAGCACAGATACGCAGTATTTT

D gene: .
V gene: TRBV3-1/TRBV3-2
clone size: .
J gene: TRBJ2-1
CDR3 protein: CASSQDYRGYNEQFF
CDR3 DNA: TGTGCCAGCAGCCAAGATTATAGGGGCTACAATGAGCAGTTCTTC

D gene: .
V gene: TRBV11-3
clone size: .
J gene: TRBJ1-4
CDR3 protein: CASSLGADIEEKLFF
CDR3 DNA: TGTGCCAGCAGCTTAGGGGCAGATATTGAGGAAAAACTGTTTTTT

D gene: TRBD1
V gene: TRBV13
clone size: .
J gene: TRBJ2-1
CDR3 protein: CASSYGTGMYNEQFF
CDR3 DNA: TGTGCCAGCAGCTACGGGACAGGGATGTACAATGAGCAGTTCTTC

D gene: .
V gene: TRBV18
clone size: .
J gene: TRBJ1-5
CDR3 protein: CASSPTGVNQPQHF
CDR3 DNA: TGTGCCAGCTCACCAACAGGAGTCAATCAGCCCCAGCATTTT